These T cell receptor beta chains were read from a single sample in a study of regulatory T cells in long-lasting Graves disease. TCRdb itself ran the multiplex PCR reads through MiXCR, one entry per CDR3 protein. The sample includes around 250,000 distinct CDR3 sequences, under 20% of them seen just once. Separately, the same data were catalogued under a study of T cells in Graves' hyperthyroidism and ophthalmopathy.

The material sequenced was peripheral blood mononuclear cells (PBMCs), taken at new diagnosis, from a patient treated with antithyroid drugs. The receptors were gathered from a woman aged 25 to 39 with Graves disease. Both conserved end residues are part of each CDR3. The D gene is left open where the match is weak. The listing skips clone size in some rows; elsewhere it reads once, few, many or a size class.

V gene	D gene	J gene	clone size	CDR3 protein	CDR3 DNA
TRBV6-1	NA	TRBJ1-5	many	CASRRGRGTHQPQHF	TGTGCCAGCAGAAGGGGACGGGGTACACATCAGCCCCAGCATTTT
TRBV7-6	NA	TRBJ2-7	many	CASSLSLSKGLEQYF	TGTGCCAGCAGCTTATCCCTCTCTAAAGGCCTCGAGCAGTACTTC
TRBV19	TRBD1	TRBJ1-2	many	CASSARTGGTYGYTF	TGTGCCAGTAGTGCCCGGACAGGGGGCACCTATGGCTACACCTTC
TRBV20-1	NA	TRBJ2-2	many	CSAPGPLNTGELFF	TGCAGTGCCCCGGGACCGCTGAACACCGGGGAGCTGTTTTTT
TRBV19	TRBD2	TRBJ2-1	many	CASSTPGLAGGSNEQFF	TGTGCCAGTAGTACCCCGGGACTAGCGGGGGGCTCCAATGAGCAGTTCTTC
TRBV7-6	TRBD2	TRBJ2-1	NA	CASSLERASGGSIQFF	TGTGCCAGCAGCTTAGAAAGGGCTAGCGGGGGGTCGATACAGTTCTTC
TRBV11-3	NA	TRBJ1-1	NA	CACNPGPWRGTEAFF	TGTGCCTGCAATCCGGGTCCGTGGAGGGGCACTGAAGCTTTCTTT
TRBV25-1	NA	TRBJ1-4	NA	CASSDQTEKLFF	TGTGCCAGCAGTGATCAGACTGAAAAACTGTTTTTT
TRBV20-1	NA	TRBJ2-5	many	CSATPSTQETQYF	TGCAGTGCCACCCCCTCAACCCAAGAGACCCAGTACTTC
TRBV6-1	TRBD2	TRBJ2-7	NA	CASKRETGLLASLYEQYF	TGTGCCAGCAAAAGGGAAACAGGATTACTAGCGTCACTTTACGAGCAGTACTTC
TRBV7-9	TRBD2	TRBJ2-5	NA	CASSRTSGTQETQYF	TGTGCCAGCAGCCGGACTAGCGGGACCCAAGAGACCCAGTACTTC
TRBV12-3/TRBV12-4	NA	TRBJ1-5	many	CASRGFGNQPQHF	TGTGCCAGCAGGGGGTTTGGCAATCAGCCCCAGCATTTT
TRBV19	TRBD2	TRBJ2-1	many	CASRLSGGEYNEQFF	TGTGCCAGTAGGTTAAGCGGGGGGGAATACAATGAGCAGTTCTTC
TRBV12-3/TRBV12-4	NA	TRBJ2-5	many	CASSSTGTPETQYF	TGTGCCAGCAGTTCCACCGGGACCCCAGAGACCCAGTACTTC
TRBV7-9	NA	TRBJ2-5	many	CASTEITGQETQYF	TGTGCCAGCACCGAAATCACAGGGCAAGAGACCCAGTACTTC
TRBV19	NA	TRBJ2-7	NA	CASSIVSGGPHPYEQYF	TGTGCCAGTAGTATAGTTTCGGGGGGCCCTCACCCCTACGAGCAGTACTTC
TRBV7-2	NA	TRBJ2-7	many	CASSLAGGGQYF	TGTGCCAGCAGCTTAGCGGGGGGAGGGCAGTACTTC
TRBV10-3	NA	TRBJ1-1	many	CAISERANTEAFF	TGTGCCATCAGTGAGCGGGCGAACACTGAAGCTTTCTTT
TRBV2	TRBD2	TRBJ2-7	NA	CASRGWRGGLYEQYF	TGTGCCAGCAGGGGTTGGCGGGGGGGCCTTTACGAGCAGTACTTC
TRBV12-3/TRBV12-4	NA	TRBJ2-3	many	CASIRSGSSTDTQYF	TGTGCCAGCATCCGTAGCGGATCTAGCACAGATACGCAGTATTTT
TRBV7-9	NA	TRBJ2-4	many	CASSEILGAGAKNIQYF	TGTGCCAGCAGCGAGATATTGGGGGCCGGGGCCAAAAACATTCAGTACTTC
TRBV6-5	NA	TRBJ2-3	many	CASSYSARADTQYF	TGTGCCAGCAGTTACTCTGCTAGGGCAGATACGCAGTATTTT
TRBV3-1	TRBD2	TRBJ2-3	NA	CASSYPLAGDTDTQYF	TGTGCCAGCAGCTACCCCCTAGCGGGGGACACAGATACGCAGTATTTT
TRBV25-1	NA	TRBJ2-3	NA	CASSESGFRTDTQYF	TGTGCCAGCAGTGAATCCGGCTTCCGCACAGATACGCAGTATTTT
TRBV12-3/TRBV12-4	TRBD1	TRBJ2-7	many	CASSLGRGRLEQYF	TGTGCCAGCAGTTTGGGCAGGGGGCGCCTCGAGCAGTACTTC
TRBV28	TRBD1	TRBJ2-7	NA	CASSVTVGQGNYEQYF	TGTGCCAGCAGTGTTACGGTGGGACAGGGGAACTACGAGCAGTACTTC
TRBV15	TRBD1	TRBJ1-2	many	CATSGQGMRGYTF	TGTGCCACCAGCGGACAGGGAATGAGAGGCTACACCTTC
TRBV2	NA	TRBJ1-6	many	CASNVLGGSSPLHF	TGTGCCAGCAATGTCTTAGGTGGGTCTTCACCCCTCCACTTT
TRBV7-8	TRBD1	TRBJ1-6	many	CASSLGTGTSPLHF	TGTGCCAGCAGCTTAGGGACAGGCACCTCACCCCTCCACTTT
TRBV7-9	NA	TRBJ1-2	many	CASSLPGTDYGYTF	TGTGCCAGCAGCTTGCCAGGGACGGACTATGGCTACACCTTC
TRBV3-1	NA	TRBJ1-2	many	CASNNRADYGYTF	TGTGCCAGCAATAACAGGGCGGACTATGGCTACACCTTC
TRBV24-1	NA	TRBJ1-5	few	CATSDATGSGNQPQHF	TGTGCCACCAGTGACGCCACAGGGAGCGGCAATCAGCCCCAGCATTTT
TRBV7-9	NA	TRBJ1-2	NA	CASSASKPPSYGYTF	TGTGCCAGCAGCGCCTCCAAGCCGCCTAGCTATGGCTACACCTTC
TRBV7-6	NA	TRBJ1-3	many	CASSLAMPGAGNTIYF	TGTGCCAGCAGCTTAGCGATGCCAGGGGCTGGAAACACCATATATTTT
TRBV7-9	NA	TRBJ2-7	many	CASSLAIQGYEQYF	TGTGCCAGCAGCTTAGCAATACAGGGCTACGAGCAGTACTTC
TRBV7-6	NA	TRBJ1-2	many	CASSLGVRGGYGYTF	TGTGCCAGCAGCTTAGGAGTTCGGGGGGGGTATGGCTACACCTTC
TRBV7-2	NA	TRBJ2-5	many	CASSLARETQYF	TGTGCCAGCAGCTTAGCGCGAGAGACCCAGTACTTC